This T cell receptor beta chain was captured by sequencing in a study of shared clonotypes between healthy human individuals. Among the donors, all were Caucasian adults who lived in Nashville, Tennessee. The CDR3 has 13 residues. Germline CDR1 is MDHEN and CDR2 is SYDVKM. The V gene lost 4 bases and the J gene lost 10 bases, with 14 bases spanning the gap. Generated by immunoSEQ multiplex PCR, the TCRdb table keeps only in-frame clones and is missing some. The sample lists about 1.1 million clones; 77% were seen once. Input material: memory CD4+ T cells from PBMCs. Described subset: CD45RA-negative fraction. The sequence derives from a man between 18 and 35 years old in good health. Some clones in this sample may be carry-over from other donors' samples. The rearrangement joins TRBV28 to TRBJ1-5, with D hard to call. CDR3 loop: CASSSSPAPPQHF. The CDR3 nucleotides are TGTGCCAGCAGTTCCTCCCCGGCCCCCCCCCAGCATTTT.